One sample yielded the 9 T cell receptor beta chains listed below, sequenced in a study of CXCR3-negative and CXCR3-positive naive CD8 T cells. General observations from the study: Against CXCR3-negative naive cells, CXCR3-positive naive cells showed more hydrophobic TRB CDR3s.

Researchers prepared the TRB cDNA libraries using 5' RACE with UMI labels. TCRdb re-analyzed the 5' RACE reads; it lists each CDR3 protein once, without DNA. Listed are 120,000 to 150,000 distinct CDR3 sequences; 0.25% to 0.3% falls within the top ten. Which antigens these TCRs recognize remains unknown. The sequenced sample consisted of naive CXCR3+ CD8+ T cells from blood. The subset denotes: CD45RO-CCR7+CD27+CD95- naive CD8+ T cells expressing CXCR3 (TNR3+). The receptors come from a human donor in good health. Some clones in this sample may be carry-over from other donors' samples.

This chain uses TRBV29-1 with TRBJ1-3. CDR1 is SQVTM, CDR2 ANQGSEA, per germline. The CDR3 length is 13 residues. The CDR3 sequence: CSVETLTGNTIYF.

The chain combines TRBV27 with TRBJ2-1. Germline V lookup: CDR1 MNHEY, CDR2 SMNVEV (reference sequence). CDR3 size: 14 residues. Here the CDR3 reads CASSLLSSYNEQFF.

The V and J genes are TRBV5-6 and TRBJ2-7; there is no DNA to check the TCRdb D call of TRBD1. The CDR3 extends over 12 amino acids. In germline, CDR1 is SGHDT, CDR2 YYEEEE. This CDR3 reads CASSGDRNEQYF.

V usage is TRBV20-1 and J usage is TRBJ2-7. The length of the CDR3 is 12 residues. The germline V gene encodes CDR1 DFQATT and CDR2 SNEGSKA (reference sequence). This CDR3 is CSAGDASYEQYF.

This sequence joins TRBV27 and TRBJ2-7; with no DNA, the TCRdb D assignment of TRBD1 cannot be verified. The CDR3 loop spans 15 amino acids. Looked up from germline, CDR1 is MNHEY and CDR2 is SMNVEV (reference sequence). The CDR3 protein is CASTLGPGGAYEQYF.

V and J are TRBV6-5 and TRBJ2-3; TCRdb reports TRBD1, a call that lacks DNA to check it against. CDR1 and CDR2 (germline): MNHEY, SVGAGI. The CDR3 runs 14 residues. The CDR3 sequence is CASSEGAYTDTQYF.

The rearrangement uses TRBV28 and TRBJ2-7. The CDR3 consists of 11 residues. Germline-derived CDR1 and CDR2 are MDHEN and SYDVKM. The CDR3 spells CASSPNDEQYF.

The chain joins TRBV7-9 to TRBJ2-1; TCRdb's assignment of TRBD1 cannot be checked, as there is no DNA. Per germline, CDR1 SEHNR and CDR2 FQNEAQ (reference sequence). CDR3 length: 14 residues. This chain's CDR3 is CASSPPAGSNEQFF.

The chain recombines TRBV5-1 with TRBJ2-4; TCRdb calls TRBD2, which cannot be checked without DNA. Germline CDR1 SGHRS, CDR2 YFSETQ. This CDR3 comprises 16 residues. The CDR3 sequence is CASSLEVSGGENIQYF.